One and the same sample provided the 28 T cell receptor beta chains below, sequenced in a study of blood T cell repertoires in COVID-19. TCRdb's copy holds only in-frame clones and misses some; the assay was immunoSEQ multiplex PCR. The data hold 100,000 or so clones, with about 75% observed a single time. Sequenced: peripheral blood. All receptors come from a woman aged 70-85 years with acute or convalescent COVID-19.

The chain combines TRBV13 with TRBJ2-3; D gene ambiguous. The V gene's germline CDR1 is PRHDT and CDR2 FYEKMQ (reference sequence). Trimming pared 5 bases from V and 3 bases from J, leaving 9 bases between. The CDR3 sequence is 13 residues long. Written as DNA, the CDR3 is TGTGCCAGCAGCGGAGAGAAAACAGATACGCAGTATTTT. Protein product: CASSGEKTDTQYF.

The V gene is TRBV7-9, the J gene TRBJ1-1, with D tentatively TRBD1 (5 bases). CDR1 and CDR2 from the germline V gene are SEHNR and FQNEAQ (reference sequence). The CDR3 loop spans 14 amino acids. Deletions cut 2 bases from V and 5 bases from J, with 12 bases between. The CDR3 spells CASSLSDSGTEAFF. The CDR3 region has the DNA TGTGCCAGCAGCTTAAGTGACAGCGGGACTGAAGCTTTCTTT.

V is TRBV2 and J is TRBJ1-3, with TRBD1 as a possible D gene (6 bases). The CDR3 contains 13 residues. Trimming shortened V by 6 bases and J by 1 base, and 7 bases separated the two germline ends. CDR1 is SNHLY and CDR2 is FYNNEI in the germline V gene. The chain's CDR3 is CASRDSSGNTIYF. The CDR3 bases are TGTGCCAGCAGGGACAGTTCTGGAAACACCATATATTTT. Together with reference TRBV2 and TRBJ1-3, the CDR3 gives the full variable domain: EPEVTQTPSHQVTQMGQEVILRCVPISNHLYFYWYRQILGQKVEFLVSFYNNEISEKSEIFDDQFSVERPDGSNFTLKIRSTKLEDSAMYFCASRDSSGNTIYFGEGSWLTVV.

V and J are TRBV5-1 and TRBJ2-3; 11 bases are a match to TRBD1. Trimming at V came to 2 bases and at J to 1 base, leaving 3 bases not matched to a gene. The CDR3 contains 16 residues. Germline V lookup: CDR1 SGHRS, CDR2 YFSETQ. The CDR3 spells CASSFGQGAGTDTQYF. DNA of the CDR3: TGCGCCAGCAGCTTCGGACAGGGGGCGGGCACAGATACGCAGTATTTT.

The V call is TRBV5-1, the J call TRBJ2-5, with a tentative D call TRBD1 (5 bases). This CDR3 comprises 14 residues. Germline loops: CDR1 SGHRS, CDR2 YFSETQ. V was cut by 1 base and J by 2 bases, with 9 bases left in between. DNA for the CDR3: TGCGCCAGCAGCTTGATGAAGGGGCAAGAGACCCAGTACTTC. This codes for CASSLMKGQETQYF.

The CDR3 nucleotides are TGTGCCAGCAGCTTGGTTGCAGGCAATCAGCCCCAGCATTTT. This encodes CASSLVAGNQPQHF. This rearrangement joins TRBV7-6 to TRBJ1-5; no definite D call. This CDR3 comprises 14 residues. Looked up from germline, CDR1 is SGHVS and CDR2 is FNYEAQ. The germline V and J ends were trimmed by 3 bases and 2 bases, with 8 bases remaining between them.

The chain carries TRBV10-1 and TRBJ2-7; the D gene is possibly TRBD1 (6 bases). Trimming removed 5 bases at V and 5 bases at J, with 13 bases between. CDR3 size: 13 residues. Germline-derived CDR1 and CDR2 are WNHNN and SYGVQD (reference sequence). In DNA form, the CDR3 reads TGCGCCAGCAGTACAGGGTTGGGAAACGAGCAGTACTTC. As protein: CASSTGLGNEQYF.

The table lists this clone with a count of one. DNA of the CDR3: TGTGCCAGAGGGACAGGGGGTCAGCCCCAGCATTTT. Its translation is CARGTGGQPQHF. V usage is TRBV28 and J usage is TRBJ1-5; 11 positions match TRBD1. Germline CDR1 and CDR2: MDHEN and SYDVKM. V was pared by 9 bases and J by 6 bases, with 1 base of the junction left unmatched. The length of the CDR3 is 12 residues.

The CDR3 is CASSESTGGSSYEQYF. The CDR3 coding sequence is TGTGCCAGCAGTGAATCCACGGGGGGCAGCTCCTACGAGCAGTACTTC. The chain carries TRBV25-1 and TRBJ2-7, with a possible D match to TRBD2 (7 bases). Germline CDR1 MGHDK, CDR2 SYGVNS. V shed 1 base and J shed 0 bases, with 13 bases lying between them. CDR3 length: 16 amino acids.

J is TRBJ1-3 and V is TRBV14, with a tentative D call TRBD1 (5 bases). The CDR3 contains 14 residues. Trimming removed 2 bases at V and 2 bases at J, with 7 bases between. Germline V gene sequence: CDR1 SGHDN, CDR2 FVKESK. The CDR3 loop is CASSQRGTGNTIYF. The CDR3 nucleotides are TGTGCCAGCAGCCAACGGGGGACTGGAAACACCATATATTTT.

The chain couples TRBV5-4 to TRBJ2-5; D possibly corresponds to TRBD2 (6 bases). The CDR3 spans 15 residues. Trimming took off 3 bases at V and 0 bases at J, with 12 bases between the two ends. The germline V gene has CDR1 SGHNT and CDR2 YYREEE (reference sequence). DNA for the CDR3: TGTGCCAGCAGCTCCGCGGGGACGTACCAAGAGACCCAGTACTTC. Its protein is CASSSAGTYQETQYF.

The V and J genes are TRBV15 and TRBJ2-3; 13 bases are a match to TRBD2. The CDR3 has 18 residues. V lost 2 bases, J lost 2 bases, and 7 bases stayed unmatched. Germline V CDR1 and CDR2: LNHNV, YYDKDF (reference sequence). Here the CDR3 DNA reads TGTGCCACCAGCAGAATTCAACTAGCGGGGGGGCCCACAGATACGCAGTATTTT. Amino acids: CATSRIQLAGGPTDTQYF.

This clone was detected many times. This chain links TRBV7-9 with TRBJ1-4; TRBD1 might be the D (6 bases). Trimming took off 4 bases at V and 4 bases at J, with 10 bases between the two ends. Germline loops: CDR1 SEHNR, CDR2 FQNEAQ (reference sequence). The CDR3 runs to 14 residues. CDR3 in DNA: TGTGCCAGCAGCTCTTCCAGGGGTAATGAAAAACTGTTTTTT. This codes for CASSSSRGNEKLFF.

The genes are TRBV7-9 and TRBJ1-1, with D hard to call. V was cut by 2 bases and J by 6 bases, with 7 bases left in between. This CDR3 contains 12 residues. Germline lookup yields CDR1 SEHNR and CDR2 FQNEAQ (reference sequence). The CDR3 bases are TGTGCCAGCAGCTTACTCTTCGCTGAAGCTTTCTTT. Translated: CASSLLFAEAFF. Looking up the rest from reference TRBV7-9 and TRBJ1-1 gives the full variable domain: DTGVSQNPRHKITKRGQNVTFRCDPISEHNRLYWYRQTLGQGPEFLTYFQNEAQLEKSRLLSDRFSAERPKGSFSTLEIQRTEQGDSAMYLCASSLLFAEAFFGQGTRLTVV.

The chain employs TRBV14 and TRBJ1-2; the D gene is possibly TRBD1 (5 bases). The CDR3 totals 14 residues. CDR1 is SGHDN and CDR2 is FVKESK in the germline V gene. V was clipped by 4 bases and J by 4 bases, with 13 bases between them. This CDR3 reads CASSPEGATYGYTF. The CDR3, as DNA: TGTGCCAGCAGCCCTGAAGGGGCCACCTATGGCTACACCTTC. The entire variable domain, with the rest obtained from reference TRBV14 and TRBJ1-2, is as follows: EAGVTQFPSHSVIEKGQTVTLRCDPISGHDNLYWYRRVMGKEIKFLLHFVKESKQDESGMPNNRFLAERTGGTYSTLKVQPAELEDSGVYFCASSPEGATYGYTFGSGTRLTVV.

The chain combines TRBV7-9 with TRBJ1-1, with 7 bases identical to TRBD1. V lost 3 bases to trimming and J lost 3 bases; unmatched junction nucleotides: 1. CDR1 SEHNR and CDR2 FQNEAQ come from the germline V gene (reference sequence). The CDR3 is 13 residues long. CDR3: CASSFTGDTEAFF. CDR3 bases: TGTGCCAGCAGCTTCACAGGGGACACTGAAGCTTTCTTT.

The rearrangement joins TRBV11-3 to TRBJ2-2; D is uncertain. Trimming left V 5 bases short and J 8 bases short, with 15 bases between. CDR3 length: 14 residues. The germline V gene encodes CDR1 SGHNT and CDR2 YENEEA. CDR3 amino acids: CASSPSVPRGELFF. The CDR3 nucleotides read TGTGCCAGCAGCCCCTCGGTTCCTCGTGGGGAGCTGTTTTTT. Full variable domain (outside the CDR3, taken from reference TRBV11-3 and TRBJ2-2): EAGVVQSPRYKIIEKKQPVAFWCNPISGHNTLYWYLQNLGQGPELLIRYENEEAVDDSQLPKDRFSAERLKGVDSTLKIQPAELGDSAVYLCASSPSVPRGELFFGEGSRLTVL.

The V and J genes are TRBV11-2 and TRBJ1-1; D possibly corresponds to TRBD1 (5 bases). The germline V gene has CDR1 SGHAT and CDR2 FQNNGV. This CDR3 is 12 amino acids long. Between the trimmed V and J ends, which lost 1 base and 7 bases, there was a span of 7 bases. This CDR3 reads CASSLGGDEAFF. The CDR3, as DNA: TGTGCCAGCAGCTTAGGGGGGGATGAAGCTTTCTTT.

This clone has just a few counts. The V gene is TRBV2, the J gene TRBJ2-2, with TRBD1 as a possible D gene (5 bases). The CDR3 has 14 amino acids. The ends were cut back, 2 bases at V and 6 bases at J, with 10 bases in the middle. Germline values: CDR1 SNHLY, CDR2 FYNNEI. CDR3 amino acids: CASSELRVPGELFF. DNA of the CDR3: TGTGCCAGCAGTGAACTCAGGGTTCCCGGGGAGCTGTTTTTT.

The chain is built from TRBV6-6 and TRBJ1-2, with D perhaps TRBD1 (5 bases). The CDR3 runs 12 residues. V dropped 2 bases and J dropped 9 bases, with 10 bases sitting between them. Germline CDR1 is MNHNY and CDR2 is SVGAGI (reference sequence). CDR3 sequence (DNA): TGTGCCAGCAGTTACGACCGACAGAGCTACACCTTC. Translation: CASSYDRQSYTF.

The chain couples TRBV7-9 to TRBJ2-5; 11 bases fit TRBD1. Trimming took 6 bases from V and 5 from J; bases not matched to a gene: 8. The CDR3 has 15 amino acids. The germline V gene has CDR1 SEHNR and CDR2 FQNEAQ (reference sequence). The DNA of the CDR3 is TGTGCCAGCAGAACCGCCGGACAGGGGGCCGAGACCCAGTACTTC. It translates to CASRTAGQGAETQYF.

This sequence joins TRBV7-2 and TRBJ2-7, with D maybe TRBD1 (5 bases). V lost 1 base and J 5 bases, leaving 15 bases between the germline ends. The CDR3 runs to 15 residues. Germline lookup yields CDR1 SGHTA and CDR2 FQGNSA. CDR3 in amino acids: CASSLVPQGGHEQYF. CDR3 in DNA: TGTGCCAGCAGCTTAGTCCCGCAGGGTGGGCACGAGCAGTACTTC. Drawing the rest from reference TRBV7-2 and TRBJ2-7, the complete variable domain is GAGVSQSPSNKVTEKGKDVELRCDPISGHTALYWYRQSLGQGLEFLIYFQGNSAPDKSGLPSDRFSAERTGGSVSTLTIQRTQQEDSAVYLCASSLVPQGGHEQYFGPGTRLTVT.

The rearrangement links TRBV7-8 to TRBJ1-6, with TRBD1 as a possible D gene (6 bases). In germline, CDR1 is SGHVS, CDR2 FQNEAQ. CDR3 length: 15 residues. Trimming took off 3 bases at V and 6 bases at J, with 12 bases between the two ends. The CDR3 here is CASSLVVRGNSPLHF. DNA of the CDR3: TGTGCCAGCAGCTTGGTGGTCAGGGGTAATTCACCCCTCCACTTT. Full variable domain (missing parts from reference TRBV7-8 and TRBJ1-6): GAGVSQSPRYKVAKRGQDVALRCDPISGHVSLFWYQQALGQGPEFLTYFQNEAQLDKSGLPSDRFFAERPEGSVSTLKIQRTQQEDSAVYLCASSLVVRGNSPLHFGNGTRLTVT.

V is TRBV6-5 and J is TRBJ2-7; TRBD2 matches at 10 bases. CDR1 MNHEY and CDR2 SVGAGI come from the germline V gene. The ends lost 8 bases at V and 2 bases at J; junction bases unmatched: 9. The CDR3 length is 15 residues. The CDR3 region has the DNA TGTGCCAGCTTTAGCGGGGGGAGGGCCCCCTACGAGCAGTACTTC. Protein: CASFSGGRAPYEQYF.

The CDR3 protein is CAWDTGNREKLFF. Here the CDR3 DNA reads TGTGCCTGGGATACAGGGAATCGGGAAAAACTGTTTTTT. The chain employs TRBV30 and TRBJ1-4, with a weak D call TRBD1 (6 bases). The V and J ends lost 5 bases and 8 bases respectively, with 15 bases between them. This CDR3 spans 13 amino acids. CDR1 is GTSNPN, CDR2 SVGIG, per germline (reference sequence).

The V call is TRBV27, the J call TRBJ2-1; TRBD2 matches at 7 bases. V lost 4 bases to trimming and J lost 6 bases; unmatched junction nucleotides: 6. Per the germline V gene, CDR1 is MNHEY and CDR2 is SMNVEV (reference sequence). This CDR3 region has 14 residues. Here the CDR3 reads CASSSRGGSNEQFF. The CDR3 coding sequence is TGTGCCAGCAGTTCCCGGGGAGGGAGCAATGAGCAGTTCTTC.

The V call is TRBV18, the J call TRBJ1-1; D call uncertain. CDR1 and CDR2 from the germline V gene are KGHSH and LQKENI. CDR3 size: 13 residues. The ends were cut back, 2 bases at V and 3 bases at J, with 7 bases in the middle. CDR3 residues: CASSPIMYTEAFF. The CDR3 DNA follows: TGTGCCAGCTCACCAATCATGTACACTGAAGCTTTCTTT.

The chain couples TRBV19 to TRBJ1-5; D might be TRBD1 (6 bases). The germline V gene has CDR1 LNHDA and CDR2 SQIVND (reference sequence). The CDR3 loop spans 16 amino acids. Trimming stripped 2 bases from V and 6 bases from J, with 17 bases between. CDR3 region: CASSIIAGAPTQPQHF. The CDR3 DNA is TGTGCCAGTAGTATAATCGCGGGGGCTCCCACTCAGCCCCAGCATTTT.